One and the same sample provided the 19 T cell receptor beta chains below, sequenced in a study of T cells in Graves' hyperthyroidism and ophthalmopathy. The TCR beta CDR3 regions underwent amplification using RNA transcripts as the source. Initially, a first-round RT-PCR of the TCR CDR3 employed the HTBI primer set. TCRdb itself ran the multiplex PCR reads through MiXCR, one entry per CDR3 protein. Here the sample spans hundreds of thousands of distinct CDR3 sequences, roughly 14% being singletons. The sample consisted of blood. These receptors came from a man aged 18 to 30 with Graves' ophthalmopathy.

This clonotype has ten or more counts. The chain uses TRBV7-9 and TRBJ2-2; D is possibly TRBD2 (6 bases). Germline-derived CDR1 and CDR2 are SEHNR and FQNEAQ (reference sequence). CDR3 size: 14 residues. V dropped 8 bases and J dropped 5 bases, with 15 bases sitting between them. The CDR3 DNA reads TGTGCCAGCCGACTAGGAACCTCGACCGGGGAGCTGTTTTTT. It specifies CASRLGTSTGELFF.

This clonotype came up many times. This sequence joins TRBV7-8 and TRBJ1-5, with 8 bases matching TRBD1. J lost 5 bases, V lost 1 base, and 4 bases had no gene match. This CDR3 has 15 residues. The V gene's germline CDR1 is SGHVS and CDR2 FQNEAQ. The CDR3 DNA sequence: TGTGCCAGCAGCTTAGGAGGACAGGGCTATCAGCCCCAGCATTTT. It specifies CASSLGGQGYQPQHF.

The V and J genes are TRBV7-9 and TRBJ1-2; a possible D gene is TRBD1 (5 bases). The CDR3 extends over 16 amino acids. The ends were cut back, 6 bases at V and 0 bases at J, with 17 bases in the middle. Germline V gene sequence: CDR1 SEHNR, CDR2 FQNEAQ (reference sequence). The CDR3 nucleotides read TGTGCCAGCAGTTCCAGTGCGGGGCTATCTAACTATGGCTACACCTTC. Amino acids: CASSSSAGLSNYGYTF.

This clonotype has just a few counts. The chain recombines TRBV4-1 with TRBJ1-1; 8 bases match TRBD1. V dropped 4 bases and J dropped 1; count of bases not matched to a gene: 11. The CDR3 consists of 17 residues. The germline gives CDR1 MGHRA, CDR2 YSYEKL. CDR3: CASSPAEDGTGNTEAFF. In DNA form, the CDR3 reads TGCGCCAGCAGCCCAGCCGAAGATGGGACAGGGAACACTGAAGCTTTCTTT.

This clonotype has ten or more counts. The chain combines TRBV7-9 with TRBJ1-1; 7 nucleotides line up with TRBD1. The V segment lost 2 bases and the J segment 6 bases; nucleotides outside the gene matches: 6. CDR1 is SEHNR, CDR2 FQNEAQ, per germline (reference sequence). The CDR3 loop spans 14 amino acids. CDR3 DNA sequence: TGTGCCAGCAGCTTATCGACAGGGAGGGCTGAAGCTTTCTTT. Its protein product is CASSLSTGRAEAFF.

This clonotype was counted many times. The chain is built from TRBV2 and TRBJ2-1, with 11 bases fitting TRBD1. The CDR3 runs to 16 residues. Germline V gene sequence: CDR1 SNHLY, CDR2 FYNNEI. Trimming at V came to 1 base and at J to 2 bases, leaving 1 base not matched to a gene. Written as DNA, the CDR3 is TGTGCCAGCAGTGAAGAGGACAGGGGGCCCTACAATGAGCAGTTCTTC. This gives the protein CASSEEDRGPYNEQFF.

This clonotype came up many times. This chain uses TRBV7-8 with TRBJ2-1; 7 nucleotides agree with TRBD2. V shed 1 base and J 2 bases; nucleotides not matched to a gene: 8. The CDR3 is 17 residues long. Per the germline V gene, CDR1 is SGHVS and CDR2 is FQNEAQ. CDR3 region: CASSLVSGGIPYNEQFF. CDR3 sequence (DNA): TGTGCCAGCAGCTTAGTTTCCGGGGGGATCCCCTACAATGAGCAGTTCTTC.

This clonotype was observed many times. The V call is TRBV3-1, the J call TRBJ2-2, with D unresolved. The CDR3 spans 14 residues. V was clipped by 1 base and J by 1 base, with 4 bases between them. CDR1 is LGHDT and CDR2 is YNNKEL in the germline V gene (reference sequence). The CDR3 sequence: CASSQGGNTGELFF. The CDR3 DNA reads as TGTGCCAGCAGCCAAGGGGGGAACACCGGGGAGCTGTTTTTT.

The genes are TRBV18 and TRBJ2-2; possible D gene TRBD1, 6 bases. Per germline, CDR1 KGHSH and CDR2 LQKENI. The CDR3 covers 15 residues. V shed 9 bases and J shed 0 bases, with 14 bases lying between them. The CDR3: CASLGGQPNTGELFF. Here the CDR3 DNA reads TGTGCCAGTCTTGGAGGACAGCCGAACACCGGGGAGCTGTTTTTT. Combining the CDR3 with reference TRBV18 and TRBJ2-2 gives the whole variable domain NAGVMQNPRHLVRRRGQEARLRCSPMKGHSHVYWYRQLPEEGLKFMVYLQKENIIDESGMPKERFSAEFPKEGPSILRIQQVVRGDSAAYFCASLGGQPNTGELFFGEGSRLTVL.

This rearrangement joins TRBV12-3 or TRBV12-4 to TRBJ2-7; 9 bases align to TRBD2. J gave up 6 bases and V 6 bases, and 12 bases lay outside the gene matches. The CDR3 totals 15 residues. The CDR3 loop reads CASSQESGLAVEQYF. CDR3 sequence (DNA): TGTGCCAGCAGCCAAGAGTCGGGACTAGCAGTCGAGCAGTACTTC.

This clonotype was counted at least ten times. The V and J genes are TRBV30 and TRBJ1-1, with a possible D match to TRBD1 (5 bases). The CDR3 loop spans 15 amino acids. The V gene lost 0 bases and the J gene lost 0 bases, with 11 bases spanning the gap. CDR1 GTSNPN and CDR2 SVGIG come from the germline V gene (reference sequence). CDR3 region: CAWSVLWGVNTEAFF. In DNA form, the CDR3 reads TGTGCCTGGAGTGTACTGTGGGGGGTGAACACTGAAGCTTTCTTT.

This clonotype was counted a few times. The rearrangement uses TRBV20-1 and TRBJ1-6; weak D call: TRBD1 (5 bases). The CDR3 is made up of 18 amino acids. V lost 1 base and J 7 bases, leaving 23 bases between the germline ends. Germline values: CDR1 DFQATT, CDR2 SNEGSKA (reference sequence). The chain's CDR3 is CSARAPGRREEDNSPLHF. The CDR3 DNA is TGCAGTGCTAGAGCCCCGGGGCGGCGTGAGGAAGACAATTCACCCCTCCACTTT.

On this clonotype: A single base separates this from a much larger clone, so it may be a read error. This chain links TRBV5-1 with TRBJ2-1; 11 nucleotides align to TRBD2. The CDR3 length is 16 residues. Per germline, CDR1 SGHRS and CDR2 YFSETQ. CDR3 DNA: TGCGCCAGCAGCGCAACCACTAGCGGGAGAGAAAATGAGCAGTCCTTC. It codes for CASSATTSGRENEQSF.

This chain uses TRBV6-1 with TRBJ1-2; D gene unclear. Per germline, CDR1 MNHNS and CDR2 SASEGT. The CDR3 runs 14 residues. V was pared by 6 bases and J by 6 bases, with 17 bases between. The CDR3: CASSLDSDDDGYTF. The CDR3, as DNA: TGTGCCAGCAGCCTCGACTCAGACGACGATGGCTACACCTTC.

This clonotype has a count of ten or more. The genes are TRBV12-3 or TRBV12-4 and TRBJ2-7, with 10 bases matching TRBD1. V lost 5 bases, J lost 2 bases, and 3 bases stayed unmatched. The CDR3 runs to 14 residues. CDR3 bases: TGTGCCAGCAGTAGACAGGGGGCCACCTACGAGCAGTACTTC. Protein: CASSRQGATYEQYF.

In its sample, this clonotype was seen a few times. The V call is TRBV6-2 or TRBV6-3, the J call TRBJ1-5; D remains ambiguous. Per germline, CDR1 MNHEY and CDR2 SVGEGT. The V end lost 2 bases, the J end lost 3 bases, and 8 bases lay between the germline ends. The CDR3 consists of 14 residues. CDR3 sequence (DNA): TGTGCCAGCAGTTACACCGGGCCCAATCAGCCCCAGCATTTT. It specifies CASSYTGPNQPQHF.

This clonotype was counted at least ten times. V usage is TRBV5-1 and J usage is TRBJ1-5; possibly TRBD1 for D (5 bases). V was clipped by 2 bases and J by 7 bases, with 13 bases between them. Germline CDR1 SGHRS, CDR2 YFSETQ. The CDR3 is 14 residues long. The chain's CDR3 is CASSFRGEGQPQHF. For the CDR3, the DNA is TGCGCCAGCAGCTTTAGGGGCGAGGGGCAGCCCCAGCATTTT.

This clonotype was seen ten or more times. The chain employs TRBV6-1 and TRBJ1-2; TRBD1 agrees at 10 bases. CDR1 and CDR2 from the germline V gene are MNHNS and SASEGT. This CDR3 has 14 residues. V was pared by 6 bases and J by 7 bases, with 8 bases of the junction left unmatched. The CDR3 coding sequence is TGTGCCAGCAGGAAAGGGACAGGGGACGCTGGCTACACCTTC. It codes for CASRKGTGDAGYTF.

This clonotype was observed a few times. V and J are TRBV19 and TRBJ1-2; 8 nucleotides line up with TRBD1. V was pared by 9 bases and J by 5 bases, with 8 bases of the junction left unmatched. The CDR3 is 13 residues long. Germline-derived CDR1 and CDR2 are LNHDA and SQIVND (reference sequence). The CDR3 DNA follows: TGTGCCAGCAAAGCGACAGGGGATTATGGCTACACCTTC. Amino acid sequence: CASKATGDYGYTF.